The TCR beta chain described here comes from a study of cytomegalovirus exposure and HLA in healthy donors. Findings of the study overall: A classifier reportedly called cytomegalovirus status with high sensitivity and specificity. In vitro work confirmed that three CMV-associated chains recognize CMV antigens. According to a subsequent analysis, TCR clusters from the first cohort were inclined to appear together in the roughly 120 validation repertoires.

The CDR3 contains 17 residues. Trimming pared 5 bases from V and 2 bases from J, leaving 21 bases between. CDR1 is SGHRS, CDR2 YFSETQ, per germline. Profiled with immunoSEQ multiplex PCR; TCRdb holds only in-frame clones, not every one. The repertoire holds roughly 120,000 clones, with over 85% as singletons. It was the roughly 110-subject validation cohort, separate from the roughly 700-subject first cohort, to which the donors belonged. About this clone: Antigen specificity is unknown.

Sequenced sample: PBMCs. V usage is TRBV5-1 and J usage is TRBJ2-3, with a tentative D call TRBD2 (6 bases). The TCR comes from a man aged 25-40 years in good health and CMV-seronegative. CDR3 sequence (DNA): TGCGCCAGCAGGCAGACTAGGATTGACTTAACCACAGATACGCAGTATTTT. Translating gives CASRQTRIDLTTDTQYF.